The T cell receptor beta chain described here comes from a study of blood T cell repertoires in COVID-19. In the study overall: There were acute and convalescent COVID-19 samples, and they came from the United States, Italy and Spain.

Here immunoSEQ multiplex PCR was the method, and the copy in TCRdb shows in-frame clones only, minus some. The sample carries approximately 240,000 clones, approximately 84% recorded once. This CDR3 comprises 16 residues. The V segment lost 3 bases and the J segment 7 bases; nucleotides outside the gene matches: 6. Germline V lookup: CDR1 SGHRS, CDR2 YFSETQ. Sequenced material: peripheral blood. This TCR was recovered from a man aged 45-65 years who had recovered from COVID-19. V usage is TRBV5-1 and J usage is TRBJ2-3; 15 nucleotides match TRBD2. The CDR3, as DNA: TGCGCCAGCAGCTATTGGACTAGCGGGAGGGTAAATACGCAGTATTTT. Translation: CASSYWTSGRVNTQYF. The full variable domain, rest sourced from reference TRBV5-1 and TRBJ2-3, is KAGVTQTPRYLIKTRGQQVTLSCSPISGHRSVSWYQQTPGQGLQFLFEYFSETQRNKGNFPGRFSGRQFSNSRSEMNVSTLELGDSALYLCASSYWTSGRVNTQYFGPGTRLTVL.